This entry concerns a single T cell receptor beta chain. What it binds is unknown. This specimen comes from a study of T cell responses to AZD1222 COVID-19 vaccine. About the research overall: Second-dose recipients at about 4 or about 12 weeks were treated as one pooled group. Overall study results and limits: Spike-specific TCR breadth and depth went up after people got two AZD1222 doses. No day 14 peak samples; only post-peak repertoires were characterized. Vaccine-associated CD4 TCRs spanned spike, dominant at 160-218 and 743-854.

Germline CDR1 is SGHTA and CDR2 is FQGTGA. The junction had 2 bases not matched to a gene; V was cut back by 1 base and J by 1 base. The CDR3 contains 15 residues. The repertoire was sequenced with immunoSEQ multiplex PCR; TCRdb's copy has only in-frame clones and lacks some. The sample lists approximately 71,000 clones, around four fifths seen once, with about an eighth in the top ten. Sequenced material: peripheral blood, taken on day 0 of AZD1222 vaccination. The chain employs TRBV7-3 and TRBJ2-3; 7 bases are shared with TRBD2. The sequence was collected from an adult in good health. This CDR3 reads CASSLKAGGTDTQYF. In nucleotides, the CDR3 is TGTGCCAGCAGCTTAAAGGCGGGGGGCACAGATACGCAGTATTTT.